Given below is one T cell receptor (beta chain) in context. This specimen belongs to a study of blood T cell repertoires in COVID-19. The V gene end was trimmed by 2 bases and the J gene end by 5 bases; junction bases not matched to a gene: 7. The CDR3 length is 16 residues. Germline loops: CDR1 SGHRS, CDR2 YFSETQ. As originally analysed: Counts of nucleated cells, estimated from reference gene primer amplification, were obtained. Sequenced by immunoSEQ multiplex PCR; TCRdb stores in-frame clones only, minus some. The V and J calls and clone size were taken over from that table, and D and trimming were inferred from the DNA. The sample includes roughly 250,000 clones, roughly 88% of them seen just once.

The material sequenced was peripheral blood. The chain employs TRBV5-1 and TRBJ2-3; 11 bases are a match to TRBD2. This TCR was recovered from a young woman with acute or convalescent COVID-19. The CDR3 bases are TGCGCCAGCAGCTTAAGTCTAGCGGGAGGAGGAGATACGCAGTATTTT. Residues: CASSLSLAGGGDTQYF.